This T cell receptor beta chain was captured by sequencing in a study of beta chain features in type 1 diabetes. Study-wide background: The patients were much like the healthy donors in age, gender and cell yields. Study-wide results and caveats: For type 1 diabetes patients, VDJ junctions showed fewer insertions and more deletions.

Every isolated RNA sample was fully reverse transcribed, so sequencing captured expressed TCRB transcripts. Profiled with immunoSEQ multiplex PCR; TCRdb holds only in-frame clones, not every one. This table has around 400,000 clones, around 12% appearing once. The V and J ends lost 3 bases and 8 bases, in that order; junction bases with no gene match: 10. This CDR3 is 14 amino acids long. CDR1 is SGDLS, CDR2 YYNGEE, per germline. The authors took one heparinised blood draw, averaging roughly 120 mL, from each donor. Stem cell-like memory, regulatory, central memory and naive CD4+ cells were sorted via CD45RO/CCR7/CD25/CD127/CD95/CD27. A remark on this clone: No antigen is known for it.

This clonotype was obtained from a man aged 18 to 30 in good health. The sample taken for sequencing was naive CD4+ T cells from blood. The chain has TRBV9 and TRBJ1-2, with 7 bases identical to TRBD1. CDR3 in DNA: TGTGCCAGCAGCGCGTCCGGGACAGTGGGGGGCTACACCTTC. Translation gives CASSASGTVGGYTF.